Following are 20 T cell receptor beta chains from one sample sequenced in a study of T cells in Graves' hyperthyroidism and ophthalmopathy. Using RNA transcripts as the source, TCR beta CDR3 regions were amplified. The HTBI set primed first-round TCR CDR3 RT-PCR. TCRdb re-called the multiplex PCR reads with MiXCR, one entry per CDR3 protein. The table lists approximately 870,000 distinct CDR3 sequences, about two fifths of them singletons, with about 9% in the top ten. Sample: blood. These receptors were obtained from a man aged 18 to 29 with Graves' hyperthyroidism.

This chain joins TRBV20-1 and TRBJ2-5; 10 nucleotides agree with TRBD2. With V trimmed by 1 base and J by 2 bases, 10 bases remained unmatched. CDR1 is DFQATT and CDR2 is SNEGSKA in the germline V gene (reference sequence). The CDR3 runs to 17 residues. This chain's CDR3 is CSARGRLAGVLQETQYF. The CDR3 DNA reads TGCAGTGCTAGAGGCCGGCTAGCGGGAGTATTACAAGAGACCCAGTACTTC.

This sequence joins TRBV2 and TRBJ2-7; D may be TRBD1 or TRBD2 (6 bases each). The CDR3 runs to 16 residues. Germline V lookup: CDR1 SNHLY, CDR2 FYNNEI. V lost 0 bases, J lost 2 bases, and 14 bases lay in between. CDR3 sequence reads: CASSEATGGRTYEQYF. In DNA form, the CDR3 reads TGTGCCAGCAGTGAAGCGACTGGGGGGCGGACCTACGAGCAGTACTTC.

V gene TRBV2 combines with J gene TRBJ2-7; 10 bases are a match to TRBD1. V lost 6 bases and J lost 5; bases outside the gene matches: 7. This CDR3 has 14 residues. Germline CDR1 and CDR2: SNHLY and FYNNEI. CDR3 bases: TGTGCCAGCAGCCGGGACAGGGGAGGAAACGAGCAGTACTTC. This sequence encodes CASSRDRGGNEQYF.

The chain employs TRBV20-1 and TRBJ1-6; 7 bases are shared with TRBD1. The CDR3 spans 15 residues. Germline V gene data show CDR1 as DFQATT and CDR2 as SNEGSKA (reference sequence). With 4 bases clipped from V and 7 bases from J, the junction kept 10 bases outside the gene matches. CDR3 nucleotide sequence: TGCAGTGCTAAGCTAACCGGGACAGCCAATTCACCCCTCCACTTT. It codes for CSAKLTGTANSPLHF.

The V call is TRBV5-1, the J call TRBJ2-7; D might be TRBD1 (5 bases). The germline CDR1 and CDR2 sequences are SGHRS and YFSETQ. V was pared by 4 bases and J by 7 bases, with 12 bases between. The CDR3 is 12 amino acids. The CDR3 sequence is CASSGAQLEQYF. DNA for the CDR3: TGCGCCAGCAGCGGGGCCCAGCTGGAGCAGTACTTC. The variable domain in full, completed from reference TRBV5-1 and TRBJ2-7, reads KAGVTQTPRYLIKTRGQQVTLSCSPISGHRSVSWYQQTPGQGLQFLFEYFSETQRNKGNFPGRFSGRQFSNSRSEMNVSTLELGDSALYLCASSGAQLEQYFGPGTRLTVT.

This clonotype was seen at least ten times. The chain uses TRBV13 and TRBJ1-5, with 11 bases identical to TRBD1. J was trimmed by 6 bases and V by 3 bases; bases with no gene match: 4. Germline assignment: CDR1 PRHDT and CDR2 FYEKMQ (reference sequence). The CDR3 contains 15 residues. CDR3 in DNA: TGTGCCAGCAGCTTCGGACAGGGGGCAAGTCAGCCCCAGCATTTT. It is translated as CASSFGQGASQPQHF.

This clonotype was detected a few times. J is TRBJ2-7 and V is TRBV5-1; no clear D gene. V was cut by 0 bases and J by 3 bases, with 7 bases left in between. This CDR3 is built from 13 residues. Germline loops: CDR1 SGHRS, CDR2 YFSETQ. The DNA of the CDR3 is TGCGCCAGCAGCTTGGGAGCTTTCTACGAGCAGTACTTC. Amino acids: CASSLGAFYEQYF. The whole variable domain, remainder taken from reference TRBV5-1 and TRBJ2-7, is KAGVTQTPRYLIKTRGQQVTLSCSPISGHRSVSWYQQTPGQGLQFLFEYFSETQRNKGNFPGRFSGRQFSNSRSEMNVSTLELGDSALYLCASSLGAFYEQYFGPGTRLTVT.

The rearrangement links TRBV28 to TRBJ1-5, with TRBD1 matching 8 bases. In germline, CDR1 is MDHEN, CDR2 SYDVKM. The V segment lost 6 bases and the J segment 5 bases; nucleotides outside the gene matches: 12. There are 16 residues in the CDR3. CDR3 coding DNA: TGTGCCAGCAGCCTACGAGACAGGGGAGTTCATCAGCCCCAGCATTTT. Translated: CASSLRDRGVHQPQHF.

Details on this clonotype: The germline gene is not matched at one end of the junction; a read error may be the cause. This sequence joins TRBV11-2 and TRBJ1-3, with D hard to call. The CDR3 is 18 residues long. Germline CDR1 SGHAT, CDR2 FQNNGV. The CDR3 spells CASSQDSLHRGAGNTIYF. For the CDR3, the DNA is TGCGCCAGCAGCCAAGACTCCTTACACCGGGGAGCTGGAAACACCATATATTTT.

The J gene is TRBJ2-5, the V gene TRBV2; TRBD2 aligns across 12 bases. Germline assignment: CDR1 SNHLY and CDR2 FYNNEI. The junction had 9 bases not matched to a gene; V was cut back by 6 bases and J by 4 bases. The CDR3 has 16 residues. The CDR3 sequence is CASSPGLAGLGETQYF. DNA of the CDR3: TGTGCCAGCAGCCCAGGACTAGCGGGGTTAGGAGAGACCCAGTACTTC.

This chain joins TRBV6-5 and TRBJ1-6; unclear D gene. Germline CDR1 is MNHEY and CDR2 is SVGAGI. This CDR3 region has 13 residues. V dropped 2 bases and J dropped 7 bases, with 6 bases sitting between them. CDR3 nucleotide sequence: TGTGCCAGCAGTTACGGGGAGAATTCACCCCTCCACTTT. As protein: CASSYGENSPLHF.

Ten or more counts support this clonotype. The CDR3 loop reads CASSGSWGYGYTF. The CDR3 DNA reads TGTGCCAGCAGTGGGTCCTGGGGCTATGGCTACACCTTC. The chain uses TRBV6-5 and TRBJ1-2; D is unresolved. The CDR3 is made up of 13 amino acids. Germline CDR1 reads MNHEY; CDR2 reads SVGAGI. The germline V and J ends were trimmed by 5 bases and 4 bases, with 11 bases remaining between them.

In this sample, this clonotype turned up many times. The rearrangement joins TRBV29-1 to TRBJ2-5; possibly TRBD1 for D (6 bases). Germline CDR1 SQVTM, CDR2 ANQGSEA. This CDR3 is 12 amino acids long. Trimming removed 6 bases at V and 1 base at J, with 9 bases between. The CDR3 DNA reads as TGCAGCGTGACACAGGGCCAAGAGACCCAGTACTTC. This codes for CSVTQGQETQYF. The entire variable domain, with the rest obtained from reference TRBV29-1 and TRBJ2-5, is as follows: SAVISQKPSRDICQRGTSLTIQCQVDSQVTMMFWYRQQPGQSLTLIATANQGSEATYESGFVIDKFPISRPNLTFSTLTVSNMSPEDSSIYLCSVTQGQETQYFGPGTRLLVL.

The chain has TRBV5-6 and TRBJ2-2; D call uncertain. The germline V gene encodes CDR1 SGHDT and CDR2 YYEEEE. The CDR3 runs to 13 residues. The ends were cut back, 1 base at V and 6 bases at J, with 7 bases in the middle. The CDR3 DNA reads TGTGCCAGCAGCTTGTTAGGGCCCGGGGAGCTGTTTTTT. Translating gives CASSLLGPGELFF.

This clonotype has a handful of counts. The chain has TRBV14 and TRBJ2-7; D unresolved. CDR3 size: 14 residues. Trimming removed 1 base from V and 9 bases from J, with 16 bases in between. From germline, CDR1 is SGHDN and CDR2 FVKESK. The CDR3 loop is CASSQGGWVNGQYF. The CDR3 nucleotides are TGTGCCAGCAGCCAAGGAGGATGGGTCAACGGGCAGTACTTC.

The chain combines TRBV20-1 with TRBJ1-2; 7 positions match TRBD1. With 5 bases clipped from V and 4 bases from J, the junction kept 7 bases outside the gene matches. Germline lookup yields CDR1 DFQATT and CDR2 SNEGSKA (reference sequence). CDR3 length equals 13 residues. The CDR3 coding sequence is TGCAGTGCTTTAGACAGGGTGGGCTATGGCTACACCTTC. As protein: CSALDRVGYGYTF.

This sequence joins TRBV10-3 and TRBJ2-2; tentative D call: TRBD2 (5 bases). The V gene's germline CDR1 is ENHRY and CDR2 SYGVKD. CDR3 size: 13 residues. Trimming stripped 10 bases from V and 6 bases from J, with 15 bases between. As DNA, the CDR3 is TGTGCCACCTCCCAAGGGAGCGCCGGGGAGCTGTTTTTT. Translating it yields CATSQGSAGELFF.

Ten or more counts support this clonotype. The chain is built from TRBV7-9 and TRBJ1-1; D perhaps matches TRBD1 (5 bases). V lost 5 bases and J 0 bases, leaving 10 bases between the germline ends. The length of the CDR3 is 14 residues. The germline gives CDR1 SEHNR, CDR2 FQNEAQ (reference sequence). The CDR3 DNA is TGTGCCAGCAGCCCGACGGACATGAACACTGAAGCTTTCTTT. Protein: CASSPTDMNTEAFF.

Comments on this clonotype: The junction and the germline gene differ at one end; a read error may be behind it. The V gene is TRBV24-1, the J gene TRBJ2-7, with no clear D. The germline V gene has CDR1 KGHDR and CDR2 SFDVKD. This CDR3 is 13 amino acids long. This chain's CDR3 is CASSLTAEHEQYF. The CDR3 DNA is TGTGCCAGCAGTTTAACTGCCGAGCACGAGCAGTACTTC.

Many counts were recorded for this clonotype. V usage is TRBV24-1 and J usage is TRBJ2-2; a weak D match, TRBD1 (5 bases). The CDR3 loop spans 14 amino acids. V was cut by 8 bases and J by 3 bases, with 12 bases left in between. The germline V gene encodes CDR1 KGHDR and CDR2 SFDVKD. CDR3 region: CATKPGQDTGELFF. The CDR3 coding sequence is TGTGCCACCAAGCCAGGGCAAGACACCGGGGAGCTGTTTTTT.